One and the same sample provided the 25 T cell receptor beta chains below, sequenced in a study of T cell repertoires in cytomegalovirus infection. TCRdb passed the reads through MiXCR, listing each CDR3 protein once. Of 560,000 or so distinct CDR3 sequences listed, 16% are singletons. Sequencing was done on a sample of CD8+ T cells from PBMCs. Source of these receptors: a human donor in good health (CMV status not recorded). Some clones in this sample may be carry-over from other donors' samples.

The sample holds many counts of this clonotype. V usage is TRBV12-3 or TRBV12-4 and J usage is TRBJ1-5; 10 bases match TRBD1. The V segment lost 5 bases and the J segment 4 bases; nucleotides outside the gene matches: 8. The CDR3 covers 16 residues. This CDR3 reads CASSDRDRGLNQPQHF. The CDR3 DNA reads TGTGCCAGCAGTGACCGGGACAGGGGTCTGAATCAGCCCCAGCATTTT.

The rearrangement joins TRBV10-3 to TRBJ2-2; 10 nucleotides agree with TRBD2. Germline V gives CDR1 ENHRY, CDR2 SYGVKD. This CDR3 region has 17 residues. V lost 3 bases and J lost 3; bases outside the gene matches: 7. CDR3 sequence (DNA): TGTGCCATCAGTGATCAAGCGGGAGGGCGGGACACCGGGGAGCTGTTTTTT. Translating gives CAISDQAGGRDTGELFF.

The V call is TRBV10-2, the J call TRBJ2-1; 7 nucleotides agree with TRBD1. Germline values: CDR1 WSHSY, CDR2 SAAADI. This CDR3 contains 12 residues. After removal of 2 bases from V and 10 bases from J, the junction contained 2 bases not matched to a gene. The DNA for the CDR3 is TGCGCCAGCAGTGAGGGGGACAGAGAGCAGTTCTTC. Protein: CASSEGDREQFF.

This clonotype was recorded many times. The chain combines TRBV7-9 with TRBJ2-7, with TRBD1 matching 7 bases. CDR3 length: 13 amino acids. The J segment lost 5 bases and the V segment lost 4 bases, leaving 5 bases of the junction unmatched. Germline values: CDR1 SEHNR, CDR2 FQNEAQ (reference sequence). CDR3 DNA sequence: TGTGCCAGCAGCTCGGACAGGACCCACGAGCAGTACTTC. This codes for CASSSDRTHEQYF.

The rearrangement joins TRBV6-6 to TRBJ1-4; D may be TRBD1 (5 bases). The CDR3 has 14 amino acids. V was pared by 0 bases and J by 14 bases, with 16 bases between. The germline CDR1 and CDR2 sequences are MNHNY and SVGAGI (reference sequence). CDR3 amino acids: CASSYSWGEGALFF. CDR3 DNA: TGTGCCAGCAGTTACTCCTGGGGGGAGGGAGCCCTGTTTTTT.

The gene calls are TRBV24-1 and TRBJ2-3; TRBD1 matches 8 bases. Germline CDR1 is KGHDR and CDR2 is SFDVKD. J lost 4 bases, V lost 4 bases, and 6 bases had no gene match. This CDR3 has 15 amino acids. In DNA, the CDR3 is TGTGCCACCAGTGACTATGTGACAGGGGCAGATACGCAGTATTTT. It encodes CATSDYVTGADTQYF.

As for this clonotype: A read error is possible here, since a much larger clone lies one base away. This chain connects TRBV27 to TRBJ1-6; 9 positions match TRBD1. This CDR3 contains 15 residues. CDR1 is MNHEY, CDR2 SMNVEV, per germline (reference sequence). This CDR3 reads CASSLLGTGSSPHHF. In DNA, the CDR3 is TGTGCCAGCAGTTTATTGGGGACAGGGAGTTCACCCCACCACTTT.

This clonotype was picked up many times. The chain couples TRBV7-3 to TRBJ2-7; D gene unclear. Trimming removed 5 bases at V and 2 bases at J, with 13 bases between. The CDR3 covers 14 residues. Germline values: CDR1 SGHTA, CDR2 FQGTGA. CDR3 nucleotides: TGTGCCAGCAGCCTCCAGCCCGGGCCCTACGAGCAGTACTTC. It translates to CASSLQPGPYEQYF.

The chain recombines TRBV12-5 with TRBJ1-2, with D perhaps matching TRBD1 (6 bases). V was clipped by 3 bases and J by 3 bases, with 11 bases between them. The CDR3 length is 14 residues. The germline V gene has CDR1 LGHNT and CDR2 FRNRAP. CDR3 sequence: CASGFGAGDYGYTF. The CDR3 coding sequence is TGTGCTAGTGGTTTTGGCGCAGGGGACTATGGCTACACCTTC.

This rearrangement joins TRBV6-1 to TRBJ1-5; 8 bases align to TRBD1. Germline CDR1 MNHNS, CDR2 SASEGT. The CDR3 consists of 16 residues. With V trimmed by 3 bases and J by 0 bases, 4 bases remained unmatched. The CDR3, as DNA: TGTGCCAGCAGTGACGTACAGGGGGGTAGCAATCAGCCCCAGCATTTT. Translating gives CASSDVQGGSNQPQHF.

This chain uses TRBV30 with TRBJ1-2, with D possibly being TRBD1 (6 bases). The CDR3 extends over 14 amino acids. The germline CDR1 and CDR2 sequences are GTSNPN and SVGIG (reference sequence). Trimming removed 3 bases from V and 8 bases from J, with 19 bases in between. CDR3 nucleotide sequence: TGTGCCTGGAGGACAGGACACGGCTCGGGCGGCTACACCTTC. Protein product: CAWRTGHGSGGYTF.

This clonotype showed up many times. The rearrangement links TRBV11-2 to TRBJ1-1; maybe TRBD1 (5 bases). Trimming cost V 4 bases and J 7 bases, with 10 bases left between them. The CDR3 contains 12 residues. CDR1 SGHAT and CDR2 FQNNGV come from the germline V gene. In DNA, the CDR3 is TGTGCCAGCAGCTGGACGGGGCGTGAAGCTTTCTTT. Its protein is CASSWTGREAFF.

Many counts were recorded for this clonotype. The V and J genes are TRBV7-2 and TRBJ2-1; 11 nucleotides agree with TRBD2. Per germline, CDR1 SGHTA and CDR2 FQGNSA. The junction had 7 bases not matched to a gene; V was cut back by 3 bases and J by 3 bases. The CDR3 sequence is 17 residues long. CDR3 sequence (DNA): TGTGCCAGCAGCTTCGATGTAGCGGGAGGGTTCTACAATGAGCAGTTCTTC. Residues: CASSFDVAGGFYNEQFF. The complete variable domain, with remaining parts taken from reference TRBV7-2 and TRBJ2-1, reads GAGVSQSPSNKVTEKGKDVELRCDPISGHTALYWYRQSLGQGLEFLIYFQGNSAPDKSGLPSDRFSAERTGGSVSTLTIQRTQQEDSAVYLCASSFDVAGGFYNEQFFGPGTRLTVL.

A few counts support this clonotype. This chain uses TRBV20-1 with TRBJ1-1; D gene ambiguous. This CDR3 is 13 amino acids long. Trimming took 0 bases from V and 7 from J, leaving 12 bases between them. Per germline, CDR1 DFQATT and CDR2 SNEGSKA (reference sequence). The CDR3 reads CSARDPGGIEAFF. The CDR3 DNA sequence: TGCAGTGCTAGAGATCCCGGTGGGATTGAAGCTTTCTTT.

V gene TRBV11-3 combines with J gene TRBJ2-3, with D unresolved. Germline assignment: CDR1 SGHNT and CDR2 YENEEA. CDR3 length: 15 amino acids. V lost 2 bases, J lost 0 bases, and 9 bases lay in between. The CDR3 bases are TGTGCCAGCAGCTTATCAAGGCGGAGCACAGATACGCAGTATTTT. Its translation: CASSLSRRSTDTQYF.

The chain is built from TRBV19 and TRBJ2-1; D is tentatively TRBD1 or TRBD2 (6 bases each). The V end was cut by 5 bases, the J end by 9 bases, with 14 bases between. Germline V lookup: CDR1 LNHDA, CDR2 SQIVND (reference sequence). The CDR3 has 13 residues. CDR3: CASSPGGGGEQFF. CDR3 sequence (DNA): TGTGCCAGTAGTCCCGGTGGAGGGGGTGAGCAGTTCTTC.

This clonotype came up a few times. J is TRBJ2-7 and V is TRBV11-2; either TRBD1 or TRBD2 may supply D (6 bases each). Germline CDR1 is SGHAT and CDR2 is FQNNGV. V shed 8 bases and J shed 3 bases, with 14 bases lying between them. The CDR3 is 13 residues long. The CDR3 DNA sequence: TGTGCCAGCGGCCGTGGGGGGCACTACGAGCAGTACTTC. This encodes CASGRGGHYEQYF. The full variable domain, completed using reference TRBV11-2 and TRBJ2-7, is EAGVAQSPRYKIIEKRQSVAFWCNPISGHATLYWYQQILGQGPKLLIQFQNNGVVDDSQLPKDRFSAERLKGVDSTLKIQPAKLEDSAVYLCASGRGGHYEQYFGPGTRLTVT.

The gene calls are TRBV9 and TRBJ2-2; D might be TRBD2 (7 bases). CDR3 length equals 16 residues. Germline V gives CDR1 SGDLS, CDR2 YYNGEE. Trimming cost V 1 base and J 6 bases, with 16 bases left between them. The CDR3: CASSVRGRGFAGELFF. The CDR3 coding sequence is TGTGCCAGCAGCGTAAGAGGGAGGGGGTTCGCCGGGGAGCTGTTTTTT.

The rearrangement uses TRBV5-6 and TRBJ2-7; perhaps TRBD2 as D (5 bases). Trimming took off 4 bases at V and 7 bases at J, with 12 bases between the two ends. There are 12 residues in the CDR3. Germline-derived CDR1 and CDR2 are SGHDT and YYEEEE. Written as DNA, the CDR3 is TGTGCCAGCAGCGCCCCGCGCGGGGAGCAGTACTTC. It specifies CASSAPRGEQYF.

This clonotype has ten or more counts. The rearrangement joins TRBV7-3 to TRBJ2-5; TRBD2 aligns across 7 bases. CDR1 is SGHTA, CDR2 FQGTGA, per germline. The CDR3 spans 14 residues. V trimming: 5 bases; J trimming: 4 bases; junction bases outside the gene matches: 7. Here the CDR3 reads CASSRAGEGETQYF. CDR3 DNA sequence: TGTGCCAGCAGCCGGGCGGGAGAGGGAGAGACCCAGTACTTC. The full variable domain, completed using reference TRBV7-3 and TRBJ2-5, is GAGVSQTPSNKVTEKGKYVELRCDPISGHTALYWYRQSLGQGPEFLIYFQGTGAADDSGLPNDRFFAVRPEGSVSTLKIQRTERGDSAVYLCASSRAGEGETQYFGPGTRLLVL.

The V gene is TRBV27, the J gene TRBJ1-2; unclear D gene. Germline lookup yields CDR1 MNHEY and CDR2 SMNVEV (reference sequence). V was shortened by 5 bases and J by 3 bases, with 10 bases between the two germline ends. This CDR3 spans 13 amino acids. CDR3 DNA sequence: TGTGCCAGCAGTCAACGTCTCGACTATGGCTACACCTTC. Its protein product is CASSQRLDYGYTF.

The V call is TRBV20-1, the J call TRBJ2-1, with TRBD2 identical over 10 bases. After removal of 5 bases from V and 2 bases from J, the junction contained 15 bases not matched to a gene. The CDR3 is 18 residues long. CDR1 is DFQATT and CDR2 is SNEGSKA in the germline V gene (reference sequence). The CDR3 loop is CSAPRLAGAPTPYNEQFF. Written as DNA, the CDR3 is TGCAGTGCTCCCCGGCTAGCGGGAGCCCCAACCCCCTACAATGAGCAGTTCTTC.

The sample holds one count of this clonotype. The chain is built from TRBV6-5 and TRBJ2-1; 9 bases are a match to TRBD2. The V gene's germline CDR1 is MNHEY and CDR2 SVGAGI. This CDR3 is 15 amino acids long. The ends lost 7 bases at V and 3 bases at J; junction bases unmatched: 7. Here the CDR3 DNA reads TGTGCCAGCACCCCAATAGCGGGGGACTACAATGAGCAGTTCTTC. Its protein is CASTPIAGDYNEQFF.

This clonotype was detected many times. The rearrangement links TRBV7-3 to TRBJ1-6; a weak D match, TRBD1 (6 bases). CDR3 length: 15 amino acids. Germline CDR1 and CDR2: SGHTA and FQGTGA. Trimming took off 0 bases at V and 10 bases at J, with 13 bases between the two ends. The CDR3 coding sequence is TGTGCCAGCAGCTTAACTGGGCAGGGGAAATCACCCCTCCACTTT. Amino acid sequence: CASSLTGQGKSPLHF.

At least ten counts were recorded for this clonotype. This chain joins TRBV7-3 and TRBJ2-1; 12 bases fit TRBD2. The V and J ends lost 5 bases and 10 bases, in that order; junction bases with no gene match: 12. This CDR3 has 16 amino acids. CDR1 SGHTA and CDR2 FQGTGA come from the germline V gene. The CDR3 sequence: CASSPDRTSGVKEQFF. The CDR3 nucleotides are TGTGCCAGCAGCCCCGATCGGACTAGCGGGGTAAAAGAGCAGTTCTTC.